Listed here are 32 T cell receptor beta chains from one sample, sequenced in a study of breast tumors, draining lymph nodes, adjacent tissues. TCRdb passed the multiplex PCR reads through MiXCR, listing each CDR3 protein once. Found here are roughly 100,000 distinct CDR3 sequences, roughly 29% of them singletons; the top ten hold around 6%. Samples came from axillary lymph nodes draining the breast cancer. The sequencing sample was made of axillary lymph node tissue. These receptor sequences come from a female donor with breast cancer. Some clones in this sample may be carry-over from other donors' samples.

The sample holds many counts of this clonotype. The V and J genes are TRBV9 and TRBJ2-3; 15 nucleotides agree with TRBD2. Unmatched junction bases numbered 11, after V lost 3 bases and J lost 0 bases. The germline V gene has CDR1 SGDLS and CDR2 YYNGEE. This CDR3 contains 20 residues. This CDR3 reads CASSEAGLAGGPRSTDTQYF. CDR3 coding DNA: TGTGCCAGCAGCGAAGCGGGACTAGCGGGGGGCCCAAGAAGCACAGATACGCAGTATTTT.

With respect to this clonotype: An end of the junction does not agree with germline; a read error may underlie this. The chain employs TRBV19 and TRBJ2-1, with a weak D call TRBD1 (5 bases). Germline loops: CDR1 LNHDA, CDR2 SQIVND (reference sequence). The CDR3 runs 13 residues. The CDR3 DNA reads TGTGCCAGTAGCCCAGGGCTCGCCGATGAGCAATTCTTC. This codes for CASSPGLADEQFF. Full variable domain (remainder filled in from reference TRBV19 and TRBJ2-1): DGGITQSPKYLFRKEGQNVTLSCEQNLNHDAMYWYRQDPGQGLRLIYYSQIVNDFQKGDIAEGYSVSREKKESFPLTVTSAQKNPTAFYLCASSPGLADEQFFGPGTRLTVL.

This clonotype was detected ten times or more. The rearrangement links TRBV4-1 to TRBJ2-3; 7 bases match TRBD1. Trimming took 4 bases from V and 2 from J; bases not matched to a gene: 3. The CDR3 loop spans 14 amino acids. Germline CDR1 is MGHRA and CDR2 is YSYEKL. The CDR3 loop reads CASSPGTATDTQYF. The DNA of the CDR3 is TGCGCCAGCAGCCCAGGGACAGCCACAGATACGCAGTATTTT.

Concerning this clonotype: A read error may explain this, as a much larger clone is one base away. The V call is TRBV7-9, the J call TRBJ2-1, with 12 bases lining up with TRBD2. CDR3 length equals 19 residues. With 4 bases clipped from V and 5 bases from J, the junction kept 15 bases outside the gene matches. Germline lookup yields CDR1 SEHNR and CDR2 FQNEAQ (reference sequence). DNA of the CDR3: TGTGCCAGCAGCTCCTTCACGGGGCTAGCGGGAGGGCCTCACAATGAGCAGTTCTTC. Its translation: CASSSFTGLAGGPHNEQFF. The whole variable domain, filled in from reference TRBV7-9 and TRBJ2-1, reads DTGVSQNPRHKITKRGQNVTFRCDPISEHNRLYWYRQTLGQGPEFLTYFQNEAQLEKSRLLSDRFSAERPKGSFSTLEIQRTEQGDSAMYLCASSSFTGLAGGPHNEQFFGPGTRLTVL.

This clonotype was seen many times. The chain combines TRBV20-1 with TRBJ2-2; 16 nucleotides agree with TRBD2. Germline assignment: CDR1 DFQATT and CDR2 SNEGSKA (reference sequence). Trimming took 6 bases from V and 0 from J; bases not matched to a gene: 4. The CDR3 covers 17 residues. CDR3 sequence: CSAMGLAGGSNTGELFF. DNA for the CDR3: TGCAGTGCAATGGGACTAGCGGGAGGGTCGAACACCGGGGAGCTGTTTTTT.

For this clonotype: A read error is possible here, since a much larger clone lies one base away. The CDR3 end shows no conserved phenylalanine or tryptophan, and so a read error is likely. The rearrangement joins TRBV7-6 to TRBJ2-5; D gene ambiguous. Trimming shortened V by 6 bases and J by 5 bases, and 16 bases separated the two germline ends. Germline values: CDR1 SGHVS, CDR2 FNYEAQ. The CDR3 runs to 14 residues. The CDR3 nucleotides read TGTGCCAGCAGAAAAGGTGCTGTAAATGAGACCCAGTACCTC. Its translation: CASRKGAVNETQYL.

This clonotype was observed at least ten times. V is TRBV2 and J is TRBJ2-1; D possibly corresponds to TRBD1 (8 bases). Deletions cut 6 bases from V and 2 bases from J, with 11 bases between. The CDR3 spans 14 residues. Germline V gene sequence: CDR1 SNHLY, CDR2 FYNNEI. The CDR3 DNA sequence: TGTGCCAGCAGAGCGGGACAGGCCTACAATGAGCAGTTCTTC. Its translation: CASRAGQAYNEQFF.

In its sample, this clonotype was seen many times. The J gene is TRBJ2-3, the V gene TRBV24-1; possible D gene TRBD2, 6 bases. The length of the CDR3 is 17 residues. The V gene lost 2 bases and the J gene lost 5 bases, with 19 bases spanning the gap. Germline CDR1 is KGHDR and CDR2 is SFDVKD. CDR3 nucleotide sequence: TGTGCCACCAGTGATTCCCCGGGGAGGCGAGACGGAGATACGCAGTATTTT. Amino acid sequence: CATSDSPGRRDGDTQYF.

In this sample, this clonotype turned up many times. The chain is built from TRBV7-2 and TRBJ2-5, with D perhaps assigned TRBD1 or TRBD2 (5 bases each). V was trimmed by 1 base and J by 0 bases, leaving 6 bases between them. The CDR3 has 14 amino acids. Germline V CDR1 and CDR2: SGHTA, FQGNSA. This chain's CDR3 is CASSLGGYQETQYF. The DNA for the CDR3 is TGTGCCAGCAGCTTAGGGGGGTACCAAGAGACCCAGTACTTC.

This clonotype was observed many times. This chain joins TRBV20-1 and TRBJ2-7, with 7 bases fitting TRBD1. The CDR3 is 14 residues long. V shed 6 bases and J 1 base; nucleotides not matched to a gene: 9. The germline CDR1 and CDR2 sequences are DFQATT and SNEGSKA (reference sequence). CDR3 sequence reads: CSATGTENSYEQYF. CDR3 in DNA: TGCAGTGCGACGGGGACAGAGAATTCCTACGAGCAGTACTTC.

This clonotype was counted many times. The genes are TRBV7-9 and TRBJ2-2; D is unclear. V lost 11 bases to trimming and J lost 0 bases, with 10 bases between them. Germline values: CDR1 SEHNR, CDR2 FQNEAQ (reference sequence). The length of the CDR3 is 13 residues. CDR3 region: CAGTKTNTGELFF. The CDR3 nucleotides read TGTGCCGGCACGAAAACGAACACCGGGGAGCTGTTTTTT.

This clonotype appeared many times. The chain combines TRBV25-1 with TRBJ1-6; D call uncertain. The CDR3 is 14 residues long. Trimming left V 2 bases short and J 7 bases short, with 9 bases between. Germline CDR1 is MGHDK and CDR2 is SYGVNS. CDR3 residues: CASSERPRNSPLHF. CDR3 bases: TGTGCCAGCAGTGAAAGACCGCGGAATTCACCCCTCCACTTT.

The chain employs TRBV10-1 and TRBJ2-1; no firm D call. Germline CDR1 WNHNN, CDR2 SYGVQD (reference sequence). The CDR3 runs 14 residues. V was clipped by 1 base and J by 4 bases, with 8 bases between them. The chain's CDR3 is CASSEWEPYNEQFF. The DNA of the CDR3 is TGCGCCAGCAGTGAGTGGGAACCATACAATGAGCAGTTCTTC.

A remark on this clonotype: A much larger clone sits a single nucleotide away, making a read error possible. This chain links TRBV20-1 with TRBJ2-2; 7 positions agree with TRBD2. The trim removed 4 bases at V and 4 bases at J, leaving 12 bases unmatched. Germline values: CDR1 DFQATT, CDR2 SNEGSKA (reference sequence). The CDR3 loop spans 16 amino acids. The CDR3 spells CSAKVAGVATTGELFF. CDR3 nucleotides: TGCAGTGCTAAGGTGGCGGGGGTCGCGACCACCGGGGAGCTGTTTTTT.

The CDR3 reads CASSHKDRENTEAFF. CDR3 sequence (DNA): TGTGCCAGCAGCCACAAGGACAGGGAGAACACTGAAGCTTTCTTT. The chain combines TRBV9 with TRBJ1-1; 8 nucleotides match TRBD1. The CDR3 runs to 15 residues. The J segment lost 1 base and the V segment lost 4 bases, leaving 6 bases of the junction unmatched. The germline gives CDR1 SGDLS, CDR2 YYNGEE.

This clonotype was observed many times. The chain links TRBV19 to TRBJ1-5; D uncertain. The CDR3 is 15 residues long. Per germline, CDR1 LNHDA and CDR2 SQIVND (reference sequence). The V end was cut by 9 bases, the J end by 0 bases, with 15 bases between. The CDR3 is CASARGRLSNQPQHF. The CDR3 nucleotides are TGTGCCAGCGCCCGAGGGAGGCTTAGCAATCAGCCCCAGCATTTT.

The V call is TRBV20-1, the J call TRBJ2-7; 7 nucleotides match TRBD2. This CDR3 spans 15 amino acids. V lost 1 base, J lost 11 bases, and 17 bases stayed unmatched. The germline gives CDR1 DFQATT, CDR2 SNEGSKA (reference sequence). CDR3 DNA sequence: TGCAGTGCTAGAGGTCGCGTAGCGGGCAACGAAATAGAGTACTTC. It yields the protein CSARGRVAGNEIEYF.

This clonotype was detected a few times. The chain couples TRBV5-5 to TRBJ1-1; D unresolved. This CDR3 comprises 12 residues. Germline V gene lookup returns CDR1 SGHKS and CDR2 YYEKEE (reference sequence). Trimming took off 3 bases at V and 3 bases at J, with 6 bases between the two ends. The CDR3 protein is CASSSPYTEAFF. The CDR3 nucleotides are TGTGCCAGCAGCTCCCCGTACACTGAAGCTTTCTTT.

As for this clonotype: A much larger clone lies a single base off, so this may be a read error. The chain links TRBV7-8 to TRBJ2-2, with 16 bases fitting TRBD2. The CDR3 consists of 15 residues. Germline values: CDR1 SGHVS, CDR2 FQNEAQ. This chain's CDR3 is CASSYAGTSGREVLF. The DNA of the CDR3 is TGTGCCAGCAGCTATGCGGGGACTAGCGGGAGGGAGGTGCTTTTT.

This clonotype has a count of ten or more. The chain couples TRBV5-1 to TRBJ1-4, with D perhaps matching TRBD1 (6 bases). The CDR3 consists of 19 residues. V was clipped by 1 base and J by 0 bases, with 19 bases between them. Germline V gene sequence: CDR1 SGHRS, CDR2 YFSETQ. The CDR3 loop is CASSLRPYVDSTTNEKLFF. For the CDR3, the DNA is TGCGCCAGCAGCTTGAGGCCCTACGTGGACAGTACAACTAATGAAAAACTGTTTTTT.

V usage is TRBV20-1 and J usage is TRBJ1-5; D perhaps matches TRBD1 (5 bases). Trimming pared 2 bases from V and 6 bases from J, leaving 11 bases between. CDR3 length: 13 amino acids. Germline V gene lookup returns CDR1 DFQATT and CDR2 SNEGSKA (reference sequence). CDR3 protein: CSARRDVSQPQHF. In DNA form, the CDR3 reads TGCAGTGCTAGACGGGACGTTAGTCAGCCCCAGCATTTT.

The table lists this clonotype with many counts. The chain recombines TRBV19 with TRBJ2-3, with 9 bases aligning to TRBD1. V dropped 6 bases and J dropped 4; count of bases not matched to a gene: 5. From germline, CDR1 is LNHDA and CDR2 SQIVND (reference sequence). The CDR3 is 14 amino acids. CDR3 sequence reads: CASSGTGFADTQYF. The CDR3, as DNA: TGTGCCAGTAGCGGGACAGGGTTCGCAGATACGCAGTATTTT.

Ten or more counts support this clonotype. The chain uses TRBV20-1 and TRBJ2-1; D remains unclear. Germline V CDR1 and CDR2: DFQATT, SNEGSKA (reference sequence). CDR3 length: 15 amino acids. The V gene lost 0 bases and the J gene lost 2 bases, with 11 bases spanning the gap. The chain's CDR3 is CSARDRWVAYNEQFF. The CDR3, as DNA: TGCAGTGCTAGAGATCGGTGGGTGGCCTACAATGAGCAGTTCTTC.

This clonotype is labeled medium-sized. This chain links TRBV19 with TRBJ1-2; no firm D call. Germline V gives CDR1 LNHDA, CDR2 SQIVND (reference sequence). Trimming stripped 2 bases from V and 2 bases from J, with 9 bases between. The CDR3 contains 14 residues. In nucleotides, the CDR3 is TGTGCCAGTAGTATACCGGCAGGCAACTATGGCTACACCTTC. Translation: CASSIPAGNYGYTF.

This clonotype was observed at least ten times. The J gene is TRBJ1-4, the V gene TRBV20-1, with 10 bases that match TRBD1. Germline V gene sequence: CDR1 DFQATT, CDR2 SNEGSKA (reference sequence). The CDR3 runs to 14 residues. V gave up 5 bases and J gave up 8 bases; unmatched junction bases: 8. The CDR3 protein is CSAGPGTGAEKLFF. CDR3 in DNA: TGCAGTGCTGGCCCCGGGACAGGGGCCGAAAAACTGTTTTTT.

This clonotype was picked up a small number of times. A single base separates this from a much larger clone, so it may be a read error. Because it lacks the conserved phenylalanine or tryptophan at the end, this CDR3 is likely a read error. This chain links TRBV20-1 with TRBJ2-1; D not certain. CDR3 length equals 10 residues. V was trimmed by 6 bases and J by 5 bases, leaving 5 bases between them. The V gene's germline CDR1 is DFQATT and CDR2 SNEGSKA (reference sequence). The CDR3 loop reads CSAYNNEQFS. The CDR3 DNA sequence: TGCAGTGCCTATAACAATGAGCAGTTCTCC.

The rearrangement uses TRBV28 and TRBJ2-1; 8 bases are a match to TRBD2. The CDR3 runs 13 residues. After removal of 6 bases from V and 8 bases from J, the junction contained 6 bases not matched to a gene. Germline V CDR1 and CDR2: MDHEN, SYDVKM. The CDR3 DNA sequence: TGTGCCAGCAGACCGGGGGGGCGAGATGAGCAGTTCTTC. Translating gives CASRPGGRDEQFF.

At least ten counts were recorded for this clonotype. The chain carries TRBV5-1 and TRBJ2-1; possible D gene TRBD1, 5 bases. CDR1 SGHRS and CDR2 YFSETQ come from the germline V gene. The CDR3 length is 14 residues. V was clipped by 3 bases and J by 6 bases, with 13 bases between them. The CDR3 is CASSSDRVGNEQFF. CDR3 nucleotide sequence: TGCGCCAGCAGCTCTGACAGAGTAGGCAATGAGCAGTTCTTC.

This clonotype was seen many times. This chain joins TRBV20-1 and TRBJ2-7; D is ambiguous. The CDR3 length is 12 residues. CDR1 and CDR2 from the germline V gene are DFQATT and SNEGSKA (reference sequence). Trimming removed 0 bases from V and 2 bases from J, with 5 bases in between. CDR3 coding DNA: TGCAGTGCTAGAGATGGACCCTACGAGCAGTACTTC. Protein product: CSARDGPYEQYF.

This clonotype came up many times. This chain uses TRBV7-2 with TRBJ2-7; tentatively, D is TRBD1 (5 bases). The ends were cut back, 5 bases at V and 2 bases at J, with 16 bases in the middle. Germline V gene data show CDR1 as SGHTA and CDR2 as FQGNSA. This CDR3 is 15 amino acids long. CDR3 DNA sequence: TGTGCCAGCAGCGATACCCTGGGGCAAGCCTACGAGCAGTACTTC. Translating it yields CASSDTLGQAYEQYF.

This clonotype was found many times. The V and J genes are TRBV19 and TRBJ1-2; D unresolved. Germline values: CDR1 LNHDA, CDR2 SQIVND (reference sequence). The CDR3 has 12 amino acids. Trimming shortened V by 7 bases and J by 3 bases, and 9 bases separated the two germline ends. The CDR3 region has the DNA TGTGCCAGTACCCCGGGAGACTATGGCTACACCTTC. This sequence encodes CASTPGDYGYTF.

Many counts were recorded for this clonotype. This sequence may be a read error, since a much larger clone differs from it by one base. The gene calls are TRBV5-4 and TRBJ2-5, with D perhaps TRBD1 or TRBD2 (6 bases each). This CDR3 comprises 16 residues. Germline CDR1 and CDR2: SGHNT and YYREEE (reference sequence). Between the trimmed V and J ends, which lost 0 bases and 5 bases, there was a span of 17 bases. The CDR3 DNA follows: TGTGCCAGCAGCTTGGGGGCGCCGGGGGCCAGGGAGACCCAGTACTTC. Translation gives CASSLGAPGARETQYF.